The 6 T cell receptor beta chains in this list originate from one sample, sequenced in a study of T-cell reconstitution after alpha-beta-depleted transplantation in children. Using unique molecular identifiers, the investigators prepared the TCRbeta library. TCRdb re-called the PCR reads with MiXCR, one entry per CDR3 protein. Of some 600,000 distinct CDR3 sequences listed, 10% to 15% were seen once; the top ten hold around 2.2%. Sequencing was performed on PBMCs, mostly from graft donor cells, taken 360 days after TCRalphabeta/CD19-depleted stem cell transplant. The receptors here all came from a male patient under 18 who had a stem cell transplant for acute myeloid leukemia, so the T cells may come from the graft donor.

This clonotype came up a few times. The chain uses TRBV25-1 and TRBJ2-5; TRBD1 agrees at 10 bases. Germline CDR1 MGHDK, CDR2 SYGVNS. Trimming removed 1 base from V and 3 bases from J; junction bases left unmatched: 2. The CDR3 has 15 amino acids. This CDR3 is CASSESDRGEETQYF. DNA of the CDR3: TGTGCCAGCAGTGAATCGGACAGGGGGGAAGAGACCCAGTACTTC.

This clonotype has ten or more counts. V gene TRBV29-1 combines with J gene TRBJ2-2; TRBD2 aligns across 8 bases. CDR1 is SQVTM, CDR2 ANQGSEA, per germline. The CDR3 consists of 15 residues. The V and J ends lost 5 bases and 3 bases, in that order; junction bases with no gene match: 8. The CDR3 bases are TGCAGCGTTACCCCCGGACTAGCTCACACCGGGGAGCTGTTTTTT. It yields the protein CSVTPGLAHTGELFF.

The chain joins TRBV11-3 to TRBJ2-2; D gene unclear. The CDR3 extends over 13 amino acids. V lost 1 base to trimming and J lost 6 bases, with 6 bases between them. Per the germline V gene, CDR1 is SGHNT and CDR2 is YENEEA. The chain's CDR3 is CASSLAVAGELFF. In DNA form, the CDR3 reads TGTGCCAGCAGCTTAGCAGTCGCCGGGGAGCTGTTTTTT.

This clonotype was found many times. The CDR3 is CSGASGTGNYGYTF. The CDR3, as DNA: TGCAGCGGGGCCTCGGGGACAGGGAACTATGGCTACACCTTC. The chain has TRBV29-1 and TRBJ1-2; 9 nucleotides match TRBD1. Germline V gene lookup returns CDR1 SQVTM and CDR2 ANQGSEA. This CDR3 region has 14 residues. V lost 7 bases and J lost 2; bases outside the gene matches: 8.

This clonotype was seen a few times. CDR3 sequence: CASKPPGLADWRDTQYF. The CDR3 DNA follows: TGTGCCAGTAAGCCTCCGGGACTAGCGGACTGGAGGGATACGCAGTATTTT. V is TRBV19 and J is TRBJ2-3; 11 bases fit TRBD2. The length of the CDR3 is 17 residues. J was trimmed by 6 bases and V by 7 bases; bases with no gene match: 15. Germline loops: CDR1 LNHDA, CDR2 SQIVND (reference sequence). The complete variable domain, with remaining parts taken from reference TRBV19 and TRBJ2-3, reads DGGITQSPKYLFRKEGQNVTLSCEQNLNHDAMYWYRQDPGQGLRLIYYSQIVNDFQKGDIAEGYSVSREKKESFPLTVTSAQKNPTAFYLCASKPPGLADWRDTQYFGPGTRLTVL.

This clonotype was observed a single time. This chain uses TRBV20-1 with TRBJ2-1, with 11 bases matching TRBD2. The germline gives CDR1 DFQATT, CDR2 SNEGSKA (reference sequence). This CDR3 is built from 17 residues. This CDR3 reads CRSGTSGLGLSYNEQFF. CDR3 DNA sequence: TGCAGAAGCGGGACTAGCGGACTAGGTCTCTCCTACAATGAGCAGTTCTTC.